The sequence of this T cell receptor (beta chain) was determined in a study of brain T cells in children with intractable seizures. Overall study results and limits: HCMV serostatus was not known, and viral specificity came from CDR3 similarity only.

The sequenced cases were selected for having the highest brain T cell transcript signatures. Pre-surgery treatment included at least one anti-epileptic drug. This table comes from immunoSEQ multiplex PCR, and its TCRdb copy is limited to in-frame clones, with some not included. The sample lists tens of thousands of clones, about 92% occurring once. The CDR3 is 11 residues long. Germline-derived CDR1 and CDR2 are SQVTM and ANQGSEA. The V segment lost 7 bases and the J segment 0 bases; nucleotides outside the gene matches: 0. A word on this clone: Antigen specificity is unknown.

This clonotype originated in a boy under two years old with tuberous sclerosis and intractable seizures. The source was peripheral blood, collected at surgery. The chain has TRBV29-1 and TRBJ2-7; 7 positions agree with TRBD2. CDR3 loop: CSGGSSYEQYF. CDR3 bases: TGCAGCGGCGGGAGCTCCTACGAGCAGTACTTC.